Below are 27 T cell receptor beta chains sequenced from a single sample in a study of cytotoxic CD8 clonotypes in ibrutinib-treated CLL. Profiled with immunoSEQ multiplex PCR; TCRdb holds only in-frame clones, not every one. The sample contains tens of thousands of clones, roughly 50% of which appear only once. Sample: PBMCs, taken after 12 months of ibrutinib treatment. All receptors come from a human donor with chronic lymphocytic leukemia.

This clone was seen a few times. The V gene is TRBV7-9, the J gene TRBJ1-1; 8 bases align to TRBD1. J was trimmed by 1 base and V by 5 bases; bases with no gene match: 6. CDR1 SEHNR and CDR2 FQNEAQ come from the germline V gene (reference sequence). This CDR3 has 15 residues. CDR3 DNA sequence: TGTGCCAGCAGCACCTGGGACAGGCGGAACACTGAAGCTTTCTTT. The encoded protein is CASSTWDRRNTEAFF.

The table lists this clone with a few counts. This chain joins TRBV4-2 and TRBJ1-1, with a tentative D call TRBD1 (5 bases). V dropped 0 bases and J dropped 1 base, with 9 bases sitting between them. CDR1 LGHNA and CDR2 YNFKEQ come from the germline V gene. This CDR3 region has 15 residues. The DNA of the CDR3 is TGTGCCAGCAGCCAAGAGGCGAGGGGGAACACTGAAGCTTTCTTT. Translated, it gives CASSQEARGNTEAFF.

This clone was picked up many times. The genes are TRBV4-2 and TRBJ2-7; D ambiguous. Germline V gene data show CDR1 as LGHNA and CDR2 as YNFKEQ. Trimming stripped 0 bases from V and 6 bases from J, with 12 bases between. This CDR3 is built from 14 residues. CDR3 bases: TGTGCCAGCAGCCAAGATCTAAGCTCATTCGAGCAGTACTTC. This translates into CASSQDLSSFEQYF.

The rearrangement uses TRBV28 and TRBJ1-6; weak D call: TRBD1 (5 bases). The V gene's germline CDR1 is MDHEN and CDR2 SYDVKM. Deletions cut 3 bases from V and 6 bases from J, with 12 bases between. The CDR3 contains 15 residues. The CDR3 bases are TGTGCCAGCAGTTTTTCCTCAGGGACTAATTCACCCCTCCACTTT. This sequence encodes CASSFSSGTNSPLHF.

This clone was counted ten times or more. The CDR3 DNA reads TGTGCCTGGAGTAATCAGGCGGGGACCCAGTACTTC. It specifies CAWSNQAGTQYF. The chain couples TRBV30 to TRBJ2-5; weak D call: TRBD2 (5 bases). The V gene lost 2 bases and the J gene lost 7 bases, with 11 bases spanning the gap. This CDR3 comprises 12 residues. Looked up from germline, CDR1 is GTSNPN and CDR2 is SVGIG (reference sequence).

The V gene is TRBV30, the J gene TRBJ2-1, with TRBD2 matching 7 bases. The junction had 6 bases not matched to a gene; V was cut back by 5 bases and J by 8 bases. The CDR3 covers 12 residues. Germline V gives CDR1 GTSNPN, CDR2 SVGIG (reference sequence). The CDR3 is CAWGGSIYEQFF. The CDR3 DNA is TGTGCCTGGGGCGGGAGCATCTATGAGCAGTTCTTC.

A few counts support this clone. The gene calls are TRBV19 and TRBJ2-3; 10 nucleotides match TRBD2. This CDR3 contains 13 residues. Germline CDR1 LNHDA, CDR2 SQIVND (reference sequence). The V and J ends lost 7 bases and 5 bases, in that order; junction bases with no gene match: 3. The CDR3 DNA reads as TGTGCCAGTACGTCTAGCGGGGGAGATACGCAGTATTTT. Translated: CASTSSGGDTQYF. Full variable domain (remainder filled in from reference TRBV19 and TRBJ2-3): DGGITQSPKYLFRKEGQNVTLSCEQNLNHDAMYWYRQDPGQGLRLIYYSQIVNDFQKGDIAEGYSVSREKKESFPLTVTSAQKNPTAFYLCASTSSGGDTQYFGPGTRLTVL.

V usage is TRBV12-2 and J usage is TRBJ1-3. TRBV12-2 has pseudogene status. The CDR3 consists of 11 residues. CDR3 bases: TGTGCAAGTCGTTTGGGAAACACCATATATTTT. This encodes CASRLGNTIYF.

V is TRBV27 and J is TRBJ2-6; 7 bases are a match to TRBD2. The CDR3 extends over 17 amino acids. Germline CDR1 MNHEY, CDR2 SMNVEV (reference sequence). The V and J ends lost 8 bases and 0 bases, in that order; junction bases with no gene match: 10. The CDR3 here is CASRGGPSSSGANVLTF. The CDR3 DNA reads TGTGCCAGCCGGGGAGGGCCATCCAGCTCTGGGGCCAACGTCCTGACTTTC.

The J gene is TRBJ1-2, the V gene TRBV5-1; 8 nucleotides agree with TRBD1. The V and J ends lost 4 bases and 9 bases, in that order; junction bases with no gene match: 11. CDR1 SGHRS and CDR2 YFSETQ come from the germline V gene. The length of the CDR3 is 14 residues. The CDR3 nucleotides read TGCGCCAGCAGCGGCGCGGGACAGGCCTGGCGCTACACCTTC. This sequence encodes CASSGAGQAWRYTF.

This chain uses TRBV28 with TRBJ2-5; a weak D match, TRBD2 (6 bases). CDR3 size: 15 residues. From germline, CDR1 is MDHEN and CDR2 SYDVKM. Trimming removed 4 bases at V and 4 bases at J, with 16 bases between. CDR3 residues: CASSWARGGPETQYF. The CDR3 DNA follows: TGTGCCAGCAGTTGGGCAAGGGGAGGACCAGAGACCCAGTACTTC.

This chain connects TRBV19 to TRBJ2-7; D gene uncertain. Germline-derived CDR1 and CDR2 are LNHDA and SQIVND (reference sequence). Trimming removed 2 bases at V and 0 bases at J, with 17 bases between. This CDR3 is built from 17 residues. The CDR3 is CASSIFGYRSLSYEQYF. The CDR3 bases are TGTGCCAGTAGTATATTTGGGTATCGGTCACTCTCCTACGAGCAGTACTTC.

This clone has a handful of counts. The rearrangement uses TRBV9 and TRBJ1-3; a weak D match, TRBD1 (5 bases). The germline V and J ends were trimmed by 3 bases and 0 bases, with 13 bases remaining between them. This CDR3 has 16 residues. CDR1 is SGDLS, CDR2 YYNGEE, per germline. CDR3 coding DNA: TGTGCCAGCAGCGAGGGGTCTTACTACTCTGGAAACACCATATATTTT. This translates into CASSEGSYYSGNTIYF.

The chain employs TRBV4-1 and TRBJ2-1, with D uncertain. In germline, CDR1 is MGHRA, CDR2 YSYEKL. Trimming stripped 1 base from V and 8 bases from J, with 12 bases between. The CDR3 runs to 14 residues. CDR3 DNA: TGCGCCAGCAGCCAAGCGCCGGGTCTTCATGAGCAGTTCTTC. It translates to CASSQAPGLHEQFF.

The rearrangement links TRBV2 to TRBJ2-5; D is possibly TRBD1 (5 bases). V was shortened by 7 bases and J by 1 base, with 13 bases between the two germline ends. Germline CDR1 is SNHLY and CDR2 is FYNNEI. CDR3 length: 14 amino acids. In DNA, the CDR3 is TGTGCCAGCATGCAGGGCGGAGCCCAAGAGACCCAGTACTTC. The encoded protein is CASMQGGAQETQYF.

This chain joins TRBV5-1 and TRBJ2-5, with unresolved D. Trimming stripped 0 bases from V and 7 bases from J, with 13 bases between. Germline lookup yields CDR1 SGHRS and CDR2 YFSETQ. CDR3 length equals 14 residues. The CDR3 region is CASSLEFHRGTQYF. The DNA of the CDR3 is TGCGCCAGCAGCTTGGAATTTCATCGAGGGACCCAGTACTTC.

The chain recombines TRBV7-2 with TRBJ1-1; a possible D gene is TRBD1 (6 bases). V was shortened by 5 bases and J by 1 base, with 11 bases between the two germline ends. Germline V lookup: CDR1 SGHTA, CDR2 FQGNSA. CDR3 length equals 14 residues. CDR3 sequence: CASSTPGQNTEAFF. The CDR3 DNA reads TGTGCCAGCAGCACCCCGGGACAGAACACTGAAGCTTTCTTT.

This clone appeared a single time. The chain uses TRBV6-1 and TRBJ2-1; 8 nucleotides align to TRBD2. Trimming took 11 bases from V and 0 from J; bases not matched to a gene: 6. This CDR3 is built from 14 residues. Germline V gene data show CDR1 as MNHNS and CDR2 as SASEGT. The CDR3 sequence: CAGAGGLSYNEQFF. CDR3 DNA sequence: TGTGCCGGCGCGGGGGGTCTCTCCTACAATGAGCAGTTCTTC.

The chain is built from TRBV6-1 and TRBJ2-7; TRBD1 matches at 10 bases. The CDR3 has 15 amino acids. Trimming removed 2 bases from V and 4 bases from J; junction bases left unmatched: 5. CDR1 and CDR2 (germline): MNHNS, SASEGT. The CDR3 is CASSESGTGVYEQYF. The CDR3 DNA is TGTGCCAGCAGTGAATCGGGGACAGGGGTATACGAGCAGTACTTC.

A few counts support this clone. The J gene is TRBJ1-5, the V gene TRBV28, with D tentatively TRBD1 (6 bases). The germline V gene has CDR1 MDHEN and CDR2 SYDVKM. With 10 bases removed from V and 7 bases from J, the gap between germline ends came to 14 bases. The CDR3 contains 12 residues. This CDR3 is CAIWTAGQPQHF. DNA of the CDR3: TGTGCCATCTGGACAGCAGGCCAGCCCCAGCATTTT. Variable domain in full (rest from reference TRBV28 and TRBJ1-5): DVKVTQSSRYLVKRTGEKVFLECVQDMDHENMFWYRQDPGLGLRLIYFSYDVKMKEKGDIPEGYSVSREKKERFSLILESASTNQTSMYLCAIWTAGQPQHFGDGTRLSIL.

The V and J genes are TRBV10-2 and TRBJ2-2; D is possibly TRBD2 (7 bases). Trimming took off 2 bases at V and 0 bases at J, with 10 bases between the two ends. The germline CDR1 and CDR2 sequences are WSHSY and SAAADI. This CDR3 is 16 amino acids long. This CDR3 reads CASSERGGSNTGELFF. As DNA, the CDR3 is TGCGCCAGCAGTGAGAGGGGGGGGTCGAACACCGGGGAGCTGTTTTTT.

The chain has TRBV27 and TRBJ2-1; TRBD1 aligns across 7 bases. After removal of 5 bases from V and 0 bases from J, the junction contained 10 bases not matched to a gene. The CDR3 has 17 amino acids. The V gene's germline CDR1 is MNHEY and CDR2 SMNVEV (reference sequence). CDR3 sequence (DNA): TGTGCCAGCAGTCCCCAAACGACAGGGCTCTCCTACAATGAGCAGTTCTTC. It specifies CASSPQTTGLSYNEQFF.

This chain uses TRBV5-6 with TRBJ2-7, with D tentatively TRBD1 (6 bases). The germline V gene has CDR1 SGHDT and CDR2 YYEEEE. The CDR3 sequence is 18 residues long. The V and J ends lost 2 bases and 4 bases respectively, with 25 bases between them. CDR3 DNA sequence: TGTGCCAGCAGCTTAATACGACAGGCCCGCCAACTACCTTACGAGCAGTACGTC. Translation gives CASSLIRQARQLPYEQYV.

This clone appeared a few times. The chain joins TRBV11-1 to TRBJ2-5; tentatively, D is TRBD1 (5 bases). The germline V gene encodes CDR1 SGHAT and CDR2 FQDESV (reference sequence). This CDR3 has 13 residues. V lost 2 bases, J lost 5 bases, and 9 bases lay in between. This chain's CDR3 is CASSLFRAETQYF. In nucleotides, the CDR3 is TGTGCCAGCAGCTTATTCAGGGCTGAGACCCAGTACTTC.

In its sample, this clone was seen a few times. V and J are TRBV11-2 and TRBJ1-3; TRBD1 matches 8 bases. The CDR3 totals 15 residues. The germline V gene encodes CDR1 SGHAT and CDR2 FQNNGV. Trimming cost V 5 bases and J 3 bases; bases outside gene matches: 6. CDR3 in DNA: TGTGCCAGCAGCCTTCGCGGACAGGGTGGAAACACCATATATTTT. This encodes CASSLRGQGGNTIYF. Looking up the rest from reference TRBV11-2 and TRBJ1-3 gives the full variable domain: EAGVAQSPRYKIIEKRQSVAFWCNPISGHATLYWYQQILGQGPKLLIQFQNNGVVDDSQLPKDRFSAERLKGVDSTLKIQPAKLEDSAVYLCASSLRGQGGNTIYFGEGSWLTVV.

In DNA form, the CDR3 reads TGTGCCAGCAGCTTAGACTTCATGAACACTGAAGCTTTCTTT. Protein product: CASSLDFMNTEAFF. The chain uses TRBV7-8 and TRBJ1-1, with D hard to call. The CDR3 loop spans 14 amino acids. V lost 1 base and J 0 bases, leaving 6 bases between the germline ends. Germline V lookup: CDR1 SGHVS, CDR2 FQNEAQ.

This clone was counted a few times. The chain couples TRBV6-1 to TRBJ2-3; D gene ambiguous. Germline V gives CDR1 MNHNS, CDR2 SASEGT. The CDR3 has 16 amino acids. V was trimmed by 0 bases and J by 1 base, leaving 11 bases between them. CDR3 sequence (DNA): TGTGCCAGCAGTGAAGCGTGGACGTCGGGCACAGATACGCAGTATTTT. It specifies CASSEAWTSGTDTQYF.